The T cell receptor (beta chain) under discussion was sequenced for a study of metastatic and nonmetastatic thyroid tumors. Study at large: Repertoires from malignant and benign thyroid patients were compared across blood and tumor or nodule tissue. Study-wide results and limits: Reports indicated that malignant thyroid tumors showed significantly higher TCR beta diversity than benign nodules did, in blood and tumor.

Original processing notes: The study took CDR3 differences across clinicopathological groups and made a distant-metastasis classifier for papillary thyroid cancer from them. With MiXCR, TCRdb reprocessed the PCR reads. These V and J calls are TCRdb output, not the study's own analysis. The table records just under 45,000 clones, about 3.3% of them present only once. No patient had received any treatment before thyroid surgery. The V gene's germline CDR1 is SGHRS and CDR2 YFSETQ. The length of the CDR3 is 15 residues. Comment on this clone: Its antigen is undetermined. Since a much larger clone is just one base distant, this may be a read error. The same CDR3 can be traced to other DNA sequences in this sample.

The receptor comes from a female donor with papillary thyroid cancer or a benign thyroid nodule (not recorded which). Some clones in this sample may be carry-over from other donors' samples. Sample: blood. The rearrangement links TRBV5-1 to TRBJ2-3; 12 nucleotides agree with TRBD2. The CDR3 spells CASSLMTSGSTAQYF. DNA of the CDR3: TGCGCCAGCAGCTTGATGACTAGCGGGAGTACCGCGCAGTACTTT.